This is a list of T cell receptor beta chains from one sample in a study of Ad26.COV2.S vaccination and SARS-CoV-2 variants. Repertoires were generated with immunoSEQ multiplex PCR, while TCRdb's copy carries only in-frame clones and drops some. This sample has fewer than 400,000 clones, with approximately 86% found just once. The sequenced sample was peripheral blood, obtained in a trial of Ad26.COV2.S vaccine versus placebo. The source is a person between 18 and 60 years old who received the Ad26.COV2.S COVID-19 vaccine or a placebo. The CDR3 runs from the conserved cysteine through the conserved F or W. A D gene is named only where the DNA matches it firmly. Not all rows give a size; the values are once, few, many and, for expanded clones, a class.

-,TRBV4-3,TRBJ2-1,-,CASSQEFAGYNEQFF,TGCGCCAGCAGCCAAGAGTTCGCAGGGTACAATGAGCAGTTCTTC
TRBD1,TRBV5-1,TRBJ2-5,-,CASSLGGTEETQYF,TGCGCCAGCAGCTTGGGAGGGACAGAAGAGACCCAGTACTTC
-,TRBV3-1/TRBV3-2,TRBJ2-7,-,CASSRNRDTTYEQYF,TGTGCCAGCAGCCGGAACCGGGACACCACCTACGAGCAGTACTTC
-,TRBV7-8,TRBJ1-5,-,CASSSGTGTLQQPQHF,TGTGCCAGCAGCTCTGGCACAGGGACGCTTCAGCAGCCCCAGCATTTT
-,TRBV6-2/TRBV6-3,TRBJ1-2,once,CASSTLSPNYGYTF,TGTGCCAGCAGCACGTTAAGCCCTAACTATGGCTACACCTTC
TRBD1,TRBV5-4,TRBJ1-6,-,CASRANTGGIDSPLHF,TGTGCCAGCAGAGCTAACACAGGGGGCATCGATTCACCCCTCCACTTT
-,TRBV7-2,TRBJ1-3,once,CASSPSRPLGNTIYF,TGTGCCAGCAGCCCTTCGCGGCCACTTGGAAACACCATATATTTT
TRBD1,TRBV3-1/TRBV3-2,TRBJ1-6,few,CASSRGQIYNSPLHF,TGTGCCAGCAGCCGGGGACAGATCTATAATTCACCCCTCCACTTT
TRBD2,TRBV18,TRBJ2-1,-,CASSSGLASYNEQFF,TGTGCCAGCTCATCGGGACTAGCGTCGTACAATGAGCAGTTCTTC
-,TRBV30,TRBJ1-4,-,CAWSVQTKRRGEKLFF,TGTGCCTGGAGTGTACAGACAAAACGAAGGGGTGAAAAACTGTTTTTT
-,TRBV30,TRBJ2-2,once,CAWSVLGSGELFF,TGTGCCTGGAGTGTACTGGGGTCCGGGGAGCTGTTTTTT
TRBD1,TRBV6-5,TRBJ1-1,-,CASSYSVDRATEAFF,TGTGCCAGCAGTTACTCGGTTGACAGGGCCACTGAAGCTTTCTTT
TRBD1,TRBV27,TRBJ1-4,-,CASSLSGQPFEKLFF,TGTGCCAGCAGTTTATCGGGACAGCCATTTGAAAAACTGTTTTTT
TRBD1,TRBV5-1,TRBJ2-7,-,CASSGGQVHEQYF,TGCGCCAGCAGCGGGGGACAGGTCCACGAGCAGTACTTC
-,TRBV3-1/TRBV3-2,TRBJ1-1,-,CASSLLGVGTEAFF,TGTGCCAGCAGCCTCTTAGGGGTGGGCACTGAAGCTTTCTTT
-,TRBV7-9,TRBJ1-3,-,CASSLESGNTIYF,TGTGCCAGCAGCTTAGAGTCTGGAAACACCATATATTTT
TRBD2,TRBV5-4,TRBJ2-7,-,CASSAQGLAYEQYF,TGTGCCAGCAGCGCTCAAGGACTAGCTTACGAGCAGTACTTC
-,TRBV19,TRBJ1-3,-,CASSIGERPGNTIYF,TGTGCCAGTAGTATAGGGGAGCGTCCTGGAAACACCATATATTTT
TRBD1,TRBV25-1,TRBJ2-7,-,CASSEIRQGSYEQYF,TGTGCCAGCAGTGAAATTCGACAGGGTTCCTACGAGCAGTACTTC
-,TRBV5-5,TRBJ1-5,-,CASSLSAYSNQPQHF,TGTGCCAGCAGCTTGTCGGCCTATAGCAATCAGCCCCAGCATTTT